In its sample, the clone carrying this TCR beta chain ranks as medium-sized. What it binds is unknown. The germline gene is not matched at one end of the junction; a read error may be the cause. The entry originates in a study of T-cell memory formation after mild COVID-19. Points from the study as a whole: Clones which contracted sat mainly in CM and EM if CD4+, and in EMRA if CD8+.

The 5'RACE method, run with constant-segment primers, produced TCR alpha and TCR beta cDNA libraries (carrying sample barcodes and UMIs). TCRdb processed the 5' RACE reads anew with MiXCR; each CDR3 protein has one entry. The table has 300,000 to 400,000 distinct CDR3 sequences, approximately 29% seen once; the top ten hold about 13%. Germline V gene sequence: CDR1 SGHVS, CDR2 FQNEAQ. This CDR3 contains 14 residues. The clonotype was recovered from an adult woman who had mild COVID-19 (a few samples of this study predate the infection). Cell type and time point are not known. This sequence joins TRBV7-8 and TRBJ2-3; D remains ambiguous. The sequencing input was PBMCs or a T cell subset sorted from them (not recorded which). The CDR3 sequence: CASGLTPYTDTQYF. The CDR3 DNA is TGTGCCAGCGGCTTGACCCCCTACACAGATACGCAGTATTTT. The whole variable domain, filled in from reference TRBV7-8 and TRBJ2-3, reads GAGVSQSPRYKVAKRGQDVALRCDPISGHVSLFWYQQALGQGPEFLTYFQNEAQLDKSGLPSDRFFAERPEGSVSTLKIQRTQQEDSAVYLCASGLTPYTDTQYFGPGTRLTVL.